This is a list of T cell receptor beta chains from one sample in a study of T cell repertoires in cytomegalovirus infection. For these TCRs, the target antigens are not known. MiXCR was run by TCRdb on the reads, yielding one entry per CDR3 protein. The data contain roughly 920,000 distinct CDR3 sequences, around a third of them singletons. The sequencing here drew on cultured CD8+ T cells from PBMCs, taken from culture after CMV antigen stimulation. The source is a human donor in good health (CMV status not recorded). Some clones in this sample may be carry-over from other donors' samples. Both conserved end residues are part of each CDR3.

9	TRBV7-9	TRBJ2-1	CASSSVEFF
13	TRBV10-2	TRBJ2-7	CASSDRFFDEQYF
16	TRBV6-5	TRBJ2-1	CASSFSPSGGAHEQFF
12	TRBV7-9	TRBJ1-2	CASRTRDYGYTF
18	TRBV7-2	TRBJ2-5	CASSSHPPLQRGRETQYF
16	TRBV2	TRBJ2-1	CASSDTGGAPYNEQFF
16	TRBV3-1	TRBJ1-2	CASSQTPGTSDYGYTF
15	TRBV27	TRBJ1-2	CASSSIGGEREGYTF
16	TRBV10-3	TRBJ1-1	CAISGSTGGRDTEAFF
13	TRBV12-3/TRBV12-4	TRBJ1-1	CASSLAPVLEAFF
16	TRBV7-8	TRBJ2-3	CASSLELGGAPDTQYF
13	TRBV5-6	TRBJ2-1	CASSRLAGNEQFF
15	TRBV20-1	TRBJ1-2	CSTRDVDRVHYGYTF
16	TRBV7-2	TRBJ1-5	CASSLAPPRGNQPQHF
17	TRBV27	TRBJ2-1	CASSPGLAGAEYNEQFF
17	TRBV19	TRBJ1-1	CASSIGNRYAMNTEAFF
15	TRBV6-1	TRBJ1-2	CASSEGLGGADGYTF
14	TRBV4-1	TRBJ1-5	CASSQEGLNQPQHF
12	TRBV2	TRBJ1-4	CASTAYNEKLFF
17	TRBV12-5	TRBJ2-2	CASGLGALAGPTGELFF
14	TRBV6-5	TRBJ1-1	CASSYRSGVAEAFF
13	TRBV5-6	TRBJ2-1	CASSRTGRLGQFF
13	TRBV12-3/TRBV12-4	TRBJ1-2	CASRRTGESGYTF
14	TRBV20-1	TRBJ2-5	CSARKAGGQETQYF
15	TRBV27	TRBJ2-3	CASSSGRTGTDTQYF
15	TRBV4-1	TRBJ2-3	CASSQGRGEPNTQYF
14	TRBV19	TRBJ2-1	CASSFRDNYNEQFF
12	TRBV29-1	TRBJ1-4	CSVEVQRQELFF
14	TRBV7-6	TRBJ1-2	CASSLVVGSDGYTF
13	TRBV19	TRBJ1-1	CASSIAGDTEAFF
14	TRBV9	TRBJ1-1	CASSVDGAGTEAFF
14	TRBV7-2	TRBJ1-1	CASSTRDRGPQAFF
17	TRBV11-2	TRBJ1-1	CASNKWNSVKENTEAFF
15	TRBV5-5	TRBJ1-1	CASSSTGLPNTEAFF
11	TRBV27	TRBJ1-4	CAIQGVEKLFF
12	TRBV19	TRBJ1-2	CASSIGGTGYTF
15	TRBV7-6	TRBJ1-5	CASSGDRVSNQPQHF
13	TRBV11-2	TRBJ2-1	CASSYDYYNEQFF
16	TRBV28	TRBJ2-3	CAGSPQRGTSTDTQYF
15	TRBV28	TRBJ1-4	CASRLAVATNEKLFF
13	TRBV6-1	NA	CASSPGGWEPQYF
14	TRBV3-1	TRBJ2-5	CVSSQVAAGETQYF
12	TRBV19	TRBJ1-2	CASRASTYGYTF
12	TRBV15	TRBJ2-5	CATRAVQETQYF
15	TRBV12-3/TRBV12-4	TRBJ2-1	CASSLGSGGDNEQFF
14	TRBV7-9	TRBJ2-3	CASSLETATDTQYF
14	TRBV7-6	TRBJ1-1	CASSPRLGNTEAFF
14	TRBV12-3/TRBV12-4	TRBJ1-3	CASRRLSSGNTIYF
15	TRBV7-2	TRBJ1-3	CASSTGQSSGNTIYF
17	TRBV10-3	TRBJ1-3	CAISESNRVDSGNTIYF
13	TRBV12-5	TRBJ1-1	CASGFARNTEAFF
13	TRBV6-5	TRBJ1-1	CASSYTDYTEAFF
13	TRBV27	TRBJ1-1	CASSFLLDTEAFF
14	TRBV20-1	TRBJ1-3	CSARPTGAGNTIYF
16	TRBV12-3/TRBV12-4	TRBJ1-1	CASSSYRGQEDTEAFF
15	TRBV3-1	TRBJ2-1	CASNTRAGLYNEQFF
15	TRBV7-2	TRBJ2-2	CASSFRNTYTGELFF
15	TRBV28	TRBJ2-1	CASRRPGQGVDEQFF